Included here is one TCR beta chain sequence, with context. The sample is drawn from a study of T cells in pancreatic ductal adenocarcinoma. The CDR3 is 15 residues long. The V gene lost 1 base and the J gene lost 1 base, with 8 bases spanning the gap. Germline values: CDR1 MNHEY, CDR2 SMNVEV (reference sequence). Method: immunoSEQ multiplex PCR; TCRdb's copy keeps in-frame clones and lacks some. The sample has approximately 9,400 clones, 67% seen once. The selected patients with pancreatic ductal adenocarcinoma had surgery but no neoadjuvant therapy. The sequence was obtained from a human donor with pancreatic ductal adenocarcinoma. Sequencing input: pancreatic tumor tissue. The rearrangement joins TRBV27 to TRBJ1-5; unclear D gene. CDR3 in DNA: TGTGCCAGCAGTTTATACGGGTACAGCAATCAGCCCCAGCATTTT. Residues: CASSLYGYSNQPQHF.